A selection of T cell receptor beta chains follows, all from one sample in a study of T cell repertoires in cytomegalovirus infection. Their specific antigens are unknown. TCRdb reprocessed the reads via MiXCR and lists one record per CDR3 protein. The profile shows approximately 50,000 distinct CDR3 sequences, around 20% of them singletons. The material was CD8+ T cells from cultured PBMCs, obtained from culture after CMV antigen stimulation. These receptors were collected from a human donor in good health (CMV status not recorded). Some clones in this sample may be carry-over from other donors' samples. CDR3s include the opening cysteine and the closing phenylalanine or tryptophan. D genes are given only for firm matches. Size is stated for part of the rows, as once, few or many counts, or as a class when the clone is expanded.

>-|TRBV24-1|few|TRBJ2-1
CATSDPSQGRIYNEQFF
TGTGCCACCAGTGACCCTTCACAGGGCAGGATTTACAATGAGCAGTTCTTC
>-|TRBV20-1|few|TRBJ2-1
CSARGGVQSAGHEQFF
TGCAGTGCTAGGGGTGGGGTTCAGTCCGCGGGCCATGAGCAGTTCTTC
>TRBD1|TRBV2|many|TRBJ2-7
CASRGTDYLSYEQYF
TGTGCCAGCAGGGGGACAGACTACCTCTCCTACGAGCAGTACTTC
>-|TRBV7-2|-|TRBJ2-7
CASSRAETEQYF
TGTGCCAGCAGCCGCGCGGAAACTGAGCAGTACTTC
>-|TRBV12-3/TRBV12-4|-|TRBJ2-1
CASTQGERSYNEQFF
TGTGCCAGCACCCAGGGAGAACGCTCCTACAATGAGCAGTTCTTC
>-|TRBV11-1|-|TRBJ1-1
CASRGPGIGTEAFF
TGTGCCAGCCGGGGCCCTGGGATTGGCACTGAAGCTTTCTTT
>-|TRBV29-1|-|TRBJ2-1
CSVEKSYNEQFF
TGCAGCGTTGAAAAAAGCTACAATGAGCAGTTCTTC
>-|TRBV5-6|many|TRBJ1-2
CASSLGRNYGYTF
TGTGCCAGCAGTTTAGGCAGGAACTATGGCTACACCTTC
>-|TRBV24-1|few|TRBJ2-7
CATRSIGDLDEQYF
TGTGCCACCAGGAGTATCGGGGACTTGGACGAGCAGTACTTC
>TRBD2|TRBV20-1|-|TRBJ2-1
CSVETSGGANYNEQFF
TGCAGTGTCGAGACTAGCGGGGGGGCCAACTACAATGAGCAGTTCTTC
>-|TRBV6-2/TRBV6-3|few|TRBJ1-5
CASSPPLQPQHF
TGTGCCAGCAGTCCCCCACTCCAGCCCCAGCATTTT
>TRBD2|TRBV12-3/TRBV12-4|few|TRBJ2-7
CASSPPLREARRYF
TGTGCCAGCAGTCCACCCTTGCGGGAGGCACGAAGGTACTTC
>TRBD2|TRBV7-9|many|TRBJ2-1
CASSSWRSSGGNNEQFF
TGTGCCAGCAGCTCCTGGAGGTCTAGCGGGGGAAACAATGAGCAGTTCTTC
>-|TRBV7-2|-|TRBJ1-5
CASSSHRARDQPQHF
TGTGCCAGCAGCTCCCACAGGGCGCGGGATCAGCCCCAGCATTTT
>-|TRBV7-9|-|TRBJ2-5
CASSLEATGGQYF
TGTGCCAGCAGCTTAGAGGCAACTGGGGGCCAGTACTTC
>TRBD1|TRBV7-6|-|TRBJ2-3
CASSPGDRGTDTQYF
TGTGCCAGCAGCCCCGGGGACAGGGGCACAGATACGCAGTATTTT
>TRBD2|TRBV7-8|-|TRBJ2-1
CASRRTSGRRYNEQFF
TGTGCCAGCAGGAGGACTAGCGGGAGGCGCTACAATGAGCAGTTCTTC
>TRBD1|TRBV7-8|few|TRBJ2-3
CASSLVAETGRSTDTQYF
TGTGCCAGCAGCTTAGTGGCCGAGACAGGGCGAAGCACAGATACGCAGTATTTT
>-|TRBV7-2|few|TRBJ2-7
CASSLGTDPWVQGYEQYF
TGTGCCAGCAGCTTAGGCACCGACCCCTGGGTCCAAGGGTACGAGCAGTACTTC
>-|TRBV7-3|-|TRBJ2-7
CASSLNTGYEQYF
TGTGCCAGCAGCTTAAATACGGGGTACGAGCAGTACTTC
>TRBD1|TRBV10-3|-|TRBJ2-1
CAINSGQGYNEQFF
TGTGCCATCAATTCGGGACAGGGGTACAATGAGCAGTTCTTC
>-|TRBV9|-|TRBJ2-3
CASSVGGASTDTQYF
TGTGCCAGCAGCGTAGGAGGGGCCAGCACAGATACGCAGTATTTT
>-|TRBV12-3/TRBV12-4|-|TRBJ2-7
CASSLNLGGYEQYF
TGTGCCAGCAGTTTAAACCTCGGGGGCTACGAGCAGTACTTC
>TRBD2|TRBV7-8|-|TRBJ2-7
CASSLSGAGRTYEQYF
TGTGCCAGCAGCTTAAGCGGGGCAGGGCGCACCTACGAGCAGTACTTC
>TRBD2|TRBV6-2/TRBV6-3|-|TRBJ2-7
CASSERGVLRSYEQYF
TGTGCCAGCAGCGAGCGGGGGGTTCTACGCTCCTACGAGCAGTACTTC
>-|TRBV7-3|few|TRBJ2-7
CASSFHGGGSYEQYF
TGTGCCAGCAGCTTCCATGGAGGTGGCTCCTACGAGCAGTACTTC
>TRBD1|TRBV27|many|TRBJ1-1
CASRHRTGAMNTEAFF
TGTGCCAGCAGGCATCGGACAGGGGCAATGAACACTGAAGCTTTCTTT
>-|TRBV11-2|-|TRBJ2-7
CASSLESRDYSYEQYF
TGTGCCAGCAGCTTAGAGAGTCGAGACTACTCCTACGAGCAGTACTTC
>-|TRBV6-2/TRBV6-3|few|TRBJ2-1
CASSYSSQGMASRYNEQFF
TGTGCCAGCAGTTACAGTTCTCAGGGGATGGCTAGCCGATACAATGAGCAGTTCTTC
>TRBD1|TRBV28|few|TRBJ2-7
CASRQTGVEQYF
TGTGCCAGCAGACAGACAGGGGTCGAGCAGTACTTC
>-|TRBV9|-|TRBJ2-3
CASSPGGPTDTQYF
TGTGCCAGCAGCCCCGGAGGCCCCACAGATACGCAGTATTTT
>-|TRBV7-6|few|TRBJ1-1
CASSPPTYEAFF
TGTGCCAGCAGCCCCCCGACATATGAAGCTTTCTTT
>TRBD2|TRBV7-2|-|TRBJ2-5
CASSDPSTSGGPRRKETQYF
TGTGCCAGCAGCGACCCCTCGACTAGCGGGGGGCCCCGGAGGAAAGAGACCCAGTACTTC
>-|TRBV12-3/TRBV12-4|-|TRBJ2-2
CASSLGGSRGELFF
TGTGCCAGCAGCCTTGGGGGGTCGAGGGGGGAGCTGTTTTTT
>TRBD1|TRBV10-3|few|TRBJ2-1
CAISERGDSYNEQFF
TGTGCCATCAGTGAGCGAGGGGACAGCTACAATGAGCAGTTCTTC
>-|TRBV7-6|-|TRBJ2-7
CASSPGTDYSYEQYF
TGTGCCAGCAGCCCCGGGACGGACTACTCCTACGAGCAGTACTTC
>-|TRBV4-2|-|TRBJ1-4
CASSSSGGGYGNEKLFF
TGTGCCAGCAGCTCCTCGGGAGGGGGATACGGAAATGAAAAACTGTTTTTT
>-|TRBV19|-|TRBJ1-1
CASSNSRTEAFF
TGTGCCAGTAGTAACTCCAGAACTGAAGCTTTCTTT
>TRBD2|TRBV7-6|many|TRBJ2-5
CASSSSGGRQTQYF
TGTGCCAGCAGCTCTTCGGGGGGACGGCAGACCCAGTACTTC
>-|TRBV9|many|TRBJ1-1
CASSAGGTEAFF
TGTGCCAGCAGCGCCGGGGGGACTGAAGCTTTCTTT
>-|TRBV7-8|few|TRBJ2-5
CASSSAGQLRQETQYF
TGTGCCAGCAGTTCCGCCGGACAGTTACGTCAAGAGACCCAGTACTTC
>-|TRBV2|-|TRBJ2-5
CASSPSRGAQETQYF
TGTGCCAGCAGCCCTAGCCGGGGGGCCCAAGAGACCCAGTACTTC
>-|TRBV2|few|TRBJ1-2
CASSEVYGYTF
TGTGCCAGCAGTGAGGTGTATGGCTACACCTTC
>-|TRBV11-2|-|TRBJ2-3
CASSFKPRADTQYF
TGTGCCAGCAGCTTTAAACCCCGCGCAGATACGCAGTATTTT
>-|TRBV28|-|TRBJ2-1
CASSLYPGGEGGKFF
TGTGCCAGCAGTTTGTACCCTGGGGGAGAAGGAGGAAAGTTCTTC
>-|TRBV7-9|few|TRBJ2-7
CASKGPKQTYEQYF
TGTGCCAGCAAGGGTCCCAAGCAAACCTACGAGCAGTACTTC
>-|TRBV7-6|-|TRBJ2-7
CASSLVRERVDEQYF
TGTGCCAGCAGCTTAGTTCGGGAGAGGGTGGACGAGCAGTACTTC
>-|TRBV7-6|many|TRBJ1-3
CASSLYEEGARDTIYF
TGTGCCAGCAGCTTATATGAGGAGGGAGCCCGAGACACCATATATTTT
>TRBD2|TRBV6-4|few|TRBJ2-1
CASSDSRGGYNEQFF
TGTGCCAGCAGTGACTCGCGGGGGGGCTACAATGAGCAGTTCTTC
>-|TRBV28|-|TRBJ1-5
CASSLDSGRNQPQHF
TGTGCCAGCAGTCTAGATTCAGGCCGCAATCAGCCCCAGCATTTT
>-|TRBV6-5|-|TRBJ1-2
CASSPRAENYGYTF
TGTGCCAGCAGTCCACGGGCAGAGAACTATGGCTACACCTTC
>-|TRBV7-6|few|TRBJ1-4
CASSSLTGGGANEKLFF
TGTGCCAGCAGCTCCCTTACGGGAGGGGGAGCTAATGAAAAACTGTTTTTT
>TRBD2|TRBV4-1|many|TRBJ2-7
CASSRLAGGAYEQYF
TGCGCCAGCAGCCGACTAGCGGGAGGAGCCTACGAGCAGTACTTC
>-|TRBV4-2|few|TRBJ1-3
CASSQPSDGNTIYF
TGTGCCAGCAGCCAACCGAGTGATGGAAACACCATATATTTT
>TRBD2|TRBV10-3|few|TRBJ2-3
CAIGATSGVLDTQYF
TGTGCCATCGGTGCGACTAGCGGGGTGTTAGATACGCAGTATTTT
>TRBD1|TRBV20-1|-|TRBJ1-1
CSARSTGGPNTEAFF
TGCAGTGCTAGATCCACAGGGGGCCCGAACACTGAAGCTTTCTTT
>-|TRBV6-1|few|TRBJ1-5
CASSLRGSNQPQHF
TGTGCCAGCAGTCTCAGGGGTAGCAATCAGCCCCAGCATTTT